One sample yielded the 9 T cell receptor beta chains listed below, sequenced in a study of identical twins. Each CDR3 protein is one row after TCRdb ran MiXCR on the 5' RACE reads. The data contain some 730,000 distinct CDR3 sequences, about 20% of them singletons. This sample also belongs to another study, concerning T cells expressing NK-cell markers.

The specimen was PBMCs. These TCRs come from a woman aged 18-35 years in good health.

V gene TRBV7-8 combines with J gene TRBJ2-7; D perhaps matches TRBD1 (6 bases). The CDR3 is made up of 16 amino acids. CDR1 is SGHVS, CDR2 FQNEAQ, per germline. V was trimmed by 2 bases and J by 3 bases, leaving 17 bases between them. The CDR3 is CASSLISGTPNYEQYF. The CDR3 region has the DNA TGTGCCAGCAGCTTAATATCTGGGACACCTAACTACGAGCAGTACTTC.

V and J are TRBV5-6 and TRBJ2-7, with no clear D. The CDR3 contains 15 residues. CDR1 and CDR2 (germline): SGHDT, YYEEEE. V gave up 2 bases and J gave up 4 bases, with 16 bases separating them. The CDR3 coding sequence is TGTGCCAGCAGCTTTATGGCCCAAACCCTATACGAGCAGTACTTC. Its translation: CASSFMAQTLYEQYF.

The chain carries TRBV5-1 and TRBJ2-5; 9 bases line up with TRBD2. V lost 1 base to trimming and J lost 3 bases; unmatched junction nucleotides: 4. The CDR3 is 15 amino acids. CDR1 and CDR2 from the germline V gene are SGHRS and YFSETQ. The CDR3 DNA reads TGCGCCAGCAGCTTGCAGCGGGGGGCGGAAGAGACCCAGTACTTC. It is translated as CASSLQRGAEETQYF.

The chain couples TRBV3-1 to TRBJ2-1; 11 bases are a match to TRBD2. Germline V gives CDR1 LGHDT, CDR2 YNNKEL (reference sequence). With 4 bases clipped from V and 5 bases from J, the junction kept 4 bases outside the gene matches. The CDR3 loop spans 15 amino acids. The CDR3 DNA sequence: TGTGCCAGCAGCCCGGGACTAGCGGTCCACAATGAGCAGTTCTTC. It yields the protein CASSPGLAVHNEQFF.

In its sample, this clonotype was seen once. The chain is built from TRBV29-1 and TRBJ2-3; 9 bases agree with TRBD1. Losses at the gene ends were 7 bases for V and 6 bases for J; bases not matched to a gene: 8. Germline V gene lookup returns CDR1 SQVTM and CDR2 ANQGSEA. The CDR3 consists of 13 residues. CDR3 in DNA: TGCAGCGCCGGGACAGGGTATTCGGATACGCAGTATTTT. Amino acid sequence: CSAGTGYSDTQYF.

This clonotype was detected only a few times. The chain carries TRBV7-2 and TRBJ2-7; D unresolved. Trimming took off 3 bases at V and 3 bases at J, with 15 bases between the two ends. The CDR3 contains 15 residues. Germline V gene lookup returns CDR1 SGHTA and CDR2 FQGNSA. Written as DNA, the CDR3 is TGTGCCAGCAGCTTCAGAACTTACGAGGTCTACGAGCAGTACTTC. Its protein is CASSFRTYEVYEQYF.

This clonotype has only a few counts. The chain employs TRBV5-1 and TRBJ1-4; tentative D call: TRBD1 (5 bases). This CDR3 contains 16 residues. The V end was cut by 1 base, the J end by 7 bases, with 17 bases between. The V gene's germline CDR1 is SGHRS and CDR2 YFSETQ. Here the CDR3 reads CASSLMSGARSEKLFF. CDR3 bases: TGCGCCAGCAGCTTGATGTCCGGGGCGCGCTCTGAAAAACTGTTTTTT.

The rearrangement joins TRBV29-1 to TRBJ2-7; 8 nucleotides agree with TRBD2. The length of the CDR3 is 13 residues. Germline loops: CDR1 SQVTM, CDR2 ANQGSEA. The V segment lost 7 bases and the J segment 0 bases; nucleotides outside the gene matches: 5. CDR3 DNA sequence: TGCAGCGCCGCGAGCGGGGGCTCCTACGAGCAGTACTTC. Encoded protein: CSAASGGSYEQYF.

The rearrangement uses TRBV20-1 and TRBJ2-7; a weak D match, TRBD2 (6 bases). CDR1 and CDR2 from the germline V gene are DFQATT and SNEGSKA (reference sequence). V lost 6 bases and J lost 1, with 13 bases in between. The CDR3 spans 13 residues. CDR3 bases: TGCAGTGCCCCCGGGGGTGGTTCCTACGAGCAGTACTTC. Translated, it gives CSAPGGGSYEQYF.